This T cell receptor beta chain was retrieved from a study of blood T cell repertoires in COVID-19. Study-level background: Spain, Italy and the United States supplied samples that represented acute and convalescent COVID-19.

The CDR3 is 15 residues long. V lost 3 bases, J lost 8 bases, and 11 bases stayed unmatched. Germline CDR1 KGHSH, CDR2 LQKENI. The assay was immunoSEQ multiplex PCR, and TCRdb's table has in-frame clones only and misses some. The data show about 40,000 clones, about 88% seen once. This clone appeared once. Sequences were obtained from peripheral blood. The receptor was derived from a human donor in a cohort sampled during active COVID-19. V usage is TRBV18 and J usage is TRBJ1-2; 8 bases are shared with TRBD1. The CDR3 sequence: CASSPDRAATLGYTF. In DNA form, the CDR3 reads TGTGCCAGCTCACCGGACAGGGCTGCTACTCTGGGCTACACCTTC.